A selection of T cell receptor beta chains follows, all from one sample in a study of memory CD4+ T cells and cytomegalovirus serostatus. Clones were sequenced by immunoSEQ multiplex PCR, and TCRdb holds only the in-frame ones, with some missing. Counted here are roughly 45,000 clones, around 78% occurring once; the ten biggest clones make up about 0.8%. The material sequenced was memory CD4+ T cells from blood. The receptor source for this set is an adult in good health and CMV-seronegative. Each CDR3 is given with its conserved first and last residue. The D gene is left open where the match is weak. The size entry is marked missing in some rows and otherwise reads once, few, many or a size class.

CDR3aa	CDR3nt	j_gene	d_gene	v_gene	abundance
CASSIAGVNYGYTF	TGTGCCAGTAGTATAGCCGGGGTCAACTATGGCTACACCTTC	TRBJ1-2	.	TRBV19	.
CASGRLGSGELFF	TGTGCCAGCGGGCGTTTGGGGTCCGGGGAGCTGTTTTTT	TRBJ2-2	.	TRBV6-5	.
CASKLRTSGNTIYF	TGTGCCAGCAAACTTAGGACCTCTGGAAACACCATATATTTT	TRBJ1-3	.	TRBV28	few
CASRDSKTYEQYF	TGTGCCAGCAGGGACAGCAAAACCTACGAGCAGTACTTC	TRBJ2-7	.	TRBV2	.
CASQSGSNSPLHF	TGTGCCTCACAAAGCGGGAGCAATTCACCCCTCCACTTT	TRBJ1-6	.	TRBV30	.
CASSQTGTSNTEAFF	TGCGCCAGCAGCCAAACCGGGACCAGCAACACTGAAGCTTTCTTT	TRBJ1-1	.	TRBV4-1	.
CASSQADIRDGYTF	TGTGCCAGCAGCCAAGCGGACATTCGGGATGGCTACACCTTC	TRBJ1-2	.	TRBV4-2	.
CASSLVSDIQYF	TGTGCCAGCAGCTTAGTTTCAGACATTCAGTACTTC	TRBJ2-4	.	TRBV7-2	.
CAISETGTYEQYF	TGTGCCATCAGTGAGACAGGTACCTACGAGCAGTACTTC	TRBJ2-7	.	TRBV10-3	once
CASSPGTLTPSSYNSPLHF	TGTGCCAGCAGCCCCGGGACATTAACCCCCAGCTCCTATAATTCACCCCTCCACTTT	TRBJ1-6	.	TRBV7-6	few
CASSLQGANTIYF	TGTGCCAGCAGCTTACAGGGGGCGAACACCATATATTTT	TRBJ1-3	TRBD1	TRBV5-4	.
CASSSRLAGGPSTDTQYF	TGTGCCAGCAGTTCCCGACTAGCGGGAGGGCCGAGCACAGATACGCAGTATTTT	TRBJ2-3	TRBD2	TRBV27	.
CASSVAMSAVETQYF	TGTGCCAGCAGCGTAGCAATGTCGGCGGTAGAGACCCAGTACTTC	TRBJ2-5	.	TRBV9	few
CASSPGPPDQPQHF	TGCGCCAGCAGCCCGGGGCCCCCCGATCAGCCCCAGCATTTT	TRBJ1-5	.	TRBV5-1	.
CATSRGTGRTNEKLFF	TGTGCCACCAGCAGAGGTACAGGGAGGACTAATGAAAAACTGTTTTTT	TRBJ1-4	.	TRBV15	.
CASSVNYGYTF	TGTGCCAGCAGTGTTAACTATGGCTACACCTTC	TRBJ1-2	.	TRBV28	.
CASSEGTGSSYEQYF	TGTGCCAGCAGCGAGGGGACAGGGAGCTCCTACGAGCAGTACTTC	TRBJ2-7	TRBD1	TRBV5-6	.
CASSLSQGEDGYTF	TGCGCCAGCAGCTTAAGCCAGGGGGAAGATGGCTACACCTTC	TRBJ1-2	TRBD1	TRBV5-1	once
CASKGDKPEQFF	TGTGCCAGCAAAGGGGACAAACCTGAGCAGTTCTTC	TRBJ2-1	.	TRBV6-5	.
CASSPDPPETQYF	TGTGCCAGCAGTCCAGACCCTCCAGAGACCCAGTACTTC	TRBJ2-5	.	TRBV2	.
CASSLVGRERGYTF	TGTGCCAGCAGTCTAGTTGGGAGGGAAAGGGGCTACACCTTC	TRBJ1-2	.	TRBV28	.
CASSPRGELEAFF	TGTGCCAGCAGCCCAAGGGGGGAGCTTGAAGCTTTCTTT	TRBJ1-1	.	TRBV11-2	.
CSAEDVNEQYF	TGCAGTGCGGAGGACGTGAACGAGCAGTACTTC	TRBJ2-7	.	TRBV20-1	.
CASSYSNQGRTEAFF	TGTGCCAGCAGTTACAGCAATCAGGGGAGGACTGAAGCTTTCTTT	TRBJ1-1	.	TRBV6-5	.
CASSRTGGYLGAFF	TGTGCCAGCAGCCGGACAGGGGGCTACCTAGGGGCTTTCTTT	TRBJ1-1	TRBD1	TRBV27	.
CASTPTGGEAFF	TGTGCCAGCACACCCACCGGCGGTGAAGCTTTCTTT	TRBJ1-1	.	TRBV6-5	.
CASREGRRTDTQYF	TGTGCCAGTAGGGAGGGGAGGAGAACAGATACGCAGTATTTT	TRBJ2-3	.	TRBV19	.
CASSLWGGGDTEAFF	TGCGCCAGCAGCTTGTGGGGAGGAGGTGACACTGAAGCTTTCTTT	TRBJ1-1	.	TRBV5-1	.
CASSSGLAGGTGELFF	TGTGCCAGCAGTTCCGGACTAGCGGGAGGCACCGGGGAGCTGTTTTTT	TRBJ2-2	TRBD2	TRBV28	.
CASSFRDDGSPLHF	TGCGCCAGCAGCTTTCGGGATGATGGTTCACCCCTCCACTTT	TRBJ1-6	.	TRBV5-1	few
CASSFGQGSGETQYF	TGTGCCAGCAGCTTCGGACAGGGGTCAGGAGAGACCCAGTACTTC	TRBJ2-5	TRBD1	TRBV7-8	.
CASSPIRPQNEQFF	TGTGCCAGCTCACCAATCCGGCCACAGAATGAGCAGTTCTTC	TRBJ2-1	.	TRBV18	few
CASSRTYEKLFF	TGTGCCAGCTCACGGACGTATGAAAAACTGTTTTTT	TRBJ1-4	.	TRBV7-2	.
CASSSTSGRRTDTQYF	TGTGCCAGCAGCTCTACTAGCGGGAGGCGCACAGATACGCAGTATTTT	TRBJ2-3	TRBD2	TRBV11-3	.
CASSLAAAYGYTF	TGTGCCAGCAGCTTGGCGGCGGCTTATGGCTACACCTTC	TRBJ1-2	.	TRBV5-6	.
CASSLGLAGTSYEQYF	TGTGCCAGCAGCTTAGGGCTAGCGGGGACCTCCTACGAGCAGTACTTC	TRBJ2-7	TRBD2	TRBV13	.
CASSQDWVSNQPQHF	TGCGCCAGCAGCCAAGATTGGGTATCCAATCAGCCCCAGCATTTT	TRBJ1-5	.	TRBV4-1	once
CASSPTGPYEQYF	TGTGCCAGCAGTCCGACAGGGCCCTACGAGCAGTACTTC	TRBJ2-7	TRBD1	TRBV11-1	.
CASSPGTTLETQYF	TGTGCCAGTAGTCCCGGGACCACCTTGGAGACCCAGTACTTC	TRBJ2-5	.	TRBV19	few
CASSVDLRETEAFF	TGTGCCAGCAGCGTAGATCTGAGGGAGACTGAAGCTTTCTTT	TRBJ1-1	.	TRBV9	few
CASSRGQVNTEAFF	TGCGCCAGCTCTCGCGGACAGGTGAACACTGAAGCTTTCTTT	TRBJ1-1	TRBD1	TRBV5-1	few
CASSFWGASNQPQHF	TGTGCCAGCAGTTTTTGGGGTGCGAGCAATCAGCCCCAGCATTTT	TRBJ1-5	.	TRBV27	.
CASSPVGGQGGNEQFF	TGTGCCAGCTCACCGGTAGGCGGACAGGGCGGTAATGAGCAGTTCTTC	TRBJ2-1	TRBD1	TRBV18	.
CASSFNPNTEAFF	TGTGCCAGCAGCTTTAACCCGAACACTGAAGCTTTCTTT	TRBJ1-1	.	TRBV13	.
CASSDRLAGGRYNEQFF	TGTGCCAGCAGCGATAGACTAGCGGGGGGTAGGTACAATGAGCAGTTCTTC	TRBJ2-1	TRBD2	TRBV7-2	once
CASKIQESSYEQYF	TGTGCCAGTAAAATACAGGAGAGCTCCTACGAGCAGTACTTC	TRBJ2-7	.	TRBV19	.
CASSVVRVYIEAFF	TGTGCCAGCAGCGTAGTCAGGGTTTATATTGAAGCTTTCTTT	TRBJ1-1	.	TRBV9	.
CASSLVSAQQNEQFF	TGTGCCAGCAGCTTAGTATCGGCCCAGCAGAATGAGCAGTTCTTC	TRBJ2-1	.	TRBV7-2	.
CASSLRQGGNTGELFF	TGTGCCAGCAGCCTTCGACAGGGGGGGAACACCGGGGAGCTGTTTTTT	TRBJ2-2	TRBD1	TRBV13	.